The entry below describes one T cell receptor beta chain. These data come from a study of blood T cell repertoires in COVID-19. Study background: Samples taken during acute and convalescent COVID-19 were collected in the United States, Italy and Spain. PBMCs, B-cell-depleted T cells, or T cells provided the cDNA or gDNA that made up the material.

Germline CDR1 and CDR2: KGHSH and LQKENI. Trimming removed 4 bases at V and 10 bases at J, with 11 bases between. This CDR3 is 12 amino acids long. Measured with immunoSEQ multiplex PCR; TCRdb has only the in-frame clones, and not every one. The repertoire has about 48,000 clones, 83% of them found once; the top ten carry roughly 5.6%. The chain uses TRBV18 and TRBJ1-5; no clear D gene. Sequencing was carried out using peripheral blood. The receptor comes from a human donor in a cohort sampled during active COVID-19. CDR3 nucleotides: TGTGCCAGCTCACGCGAGAGCCAACCCCAGCATTTT. It specifies CASSRESQPQHF.